Below, one T cell receptor beta chain is given with its context. Antigen specificity is unknown. The data are from a study of CD8+ T cells in alopecia areata. Study-wide context: Among treated patients, severity was scored by affected scalp area percentage. Study observations and caveats: There were many expanded lesional clones persisting in scalp and blood during tofacitinib. It was lesional scalp, especially alopecia totalis/universalis, that showed higher clonality than normal scalp.

The CDR3 sequence is 14 residues long. Germline V lookup: CDR1 MNHEY, CDR2 SMNVEV (reference sequence). Trimming took 2 bases from V and 7 from J, leaving 15 bases between them. Treatment defined: oral pan-JAK inhibitor, 5-10 mg twice daily. RNA was isolated and reverse transcribed to cDNA, the sequencing template. The protocol was immunoSEQ multiplex PCR, while the TCRdb copy is restricted to in-frame clones and leaves out a portion. The profile covers 150,000 or so clones, with nearly 55% appearing a single time and approximately 15% taken by the ten largest. This receptor was taken from a human donor with alopecia areata. The sample was CD8+ T cells sorted from blood, taken at week 4, from a patient treated with tofacitinib. V is TRBV27 and J is TRBJ2-7; D remains unclear. The CDR3 region is CASSLRHSLGEQYF. The CDR3 DNA reads as TGTGCCAGCAGTTTAAGGCACAGCCTGGGAGAGCAGTACTTC.